This entry is about one T cell receptor (beta chain). The record originates from a study of technical replicates of blood from several donors. Profiling relied on immunoSEQ multiplex PCR, and the TCRdb table lists in-frame clones only, not all of them. The data contain nearly 70,000 clones, roughly nine tenths of them seen just once; the ten biggest clones take up over 4%. V was pared by 4 bases and J by 4 bases, with 10 bases between. The CDR3 sequence is 13 residues long. Germline V gene sequence: CDR1 SNHLY, CDR2 FYNNEI. The TCR comes from a human donor in good health. Some clones in this sample may be carry-over from other donors' samples. What was sequenced was PBMCs. The J gene is TRBJ1-2, the V gene TRBV2; the D gene is possibly TRBD1 (5 bases). The CDR3 DNA reads TGTGCCAGCAGTGCTATAGGGGTCTATGGCTACACCTTC. It yields the protein CASSAIGVYGYTF. The full variable domain, with the rest looked up from reference TRBV2 and TRBJ1-2, is EPEVTQTPSHQVTQMGQEVILRCVPISNHLYFYWYRQILGQKVEFLVSFYNNEISEKSEIFDDQFSVERPDGSNFTLKIRSTKLEDSAMYFCASSAIGVYGYTFGSGTRLTVV.